This T cell receptor beta chain was sequenced during a study of blood T cell repertoires in COVID-19. Study context: The United States, Italy and Spain were the sources of the acute and convalescent COVID-19 samples.

V lost 4 bases and J lost 5, with 17 bases in between. Germline V gene lookup returns CDR1 MNHEY and CDR2 SVGAGI. The length of the CDR3 is 15 residues. TCRdb's table, derived via immunoSEQ multiplex PCR, lists solely in-frame clones and lacks some. This table holds fewer than 120,000 clones, 70% to 90% found once. Material: peripheral blood. J is TRBJ1-1 and V is TRBV6-5; D not resolved. The sequence was collected from a human donor in a cohort sampled during active COVID-19. CDR3 DNA sequence: TGTGCCAGCAGTTCCCCGGGAGGAGGAAGAACTGAAGCTTTCTTT. Its protein product is CASSSPGGGRTEAFF.